What follows is one T cell receptor beta chain and its context. Its antigen has not been determined. Base qualities are not recorded, but no much larger clone differs from it by a single base. The CDR3 numbers 15 residues from cysteine through phenylalanine. Left in the record is the CDR3 DNA by itself, 45 bases read in frame from the first base. For CDR1 and CDR2, the germline V gene lists SNHLY and FYNNEI. Trimmed from V: 2 bases; trimmed from J: 8 bases; junction bases lacking a gene match: 8. This sample was included in a study of post-analysis software for immune sequencing data (dated by TCRdb to the mid-2010s). Describing the broader study: The recorded disease courses included relapsing-remitting, secondary progressive and progressive-relapsing multiple sclerosis, and some patients had no subtype annotation. A subset of samples was prepared in parallel using single-end sample barcoding, then pooled and co-amplified after Illumina adapter ligation. The patient repertoires were compared against approximately twelve previously published healthy control repertoires obtained from donors aged roughly 6 to 28 years.

Library creation used PCR. Sequencing relied on an Illumina HiSeq 2500. Unique molecular identifiers were incorporated into TCR beta cDNA libraries to reduce PCR and sequencing biases. Approximately 500,000 cDNA molecules were obtained for every 1 to 10 million input T cells, so each molecule roughly corresponded to one T cell. The patient libraries were prepared and sequenced using the same protocol as the earlier healthy control dataset. Samples belonging to the same batch were prepared together, multiplexed and sequenced on a shared HiSeq lane. The published analysis was carried out like this. Raw barcoded reads were processed with MIGEC, and single-read molecular identifier groups were discarded before consensus assembly and CDR3 extraction. VDJtools was used for post-analysis of the clonotype tables, and diversity was normalized by down-sampling every dataset to the size of the smallest sample. To correct batch-related cross-sample contamination, repertoire overlap clustering matched CDR3 amino acid sequences but not nucleotide sequences. TCRdb reran the public reads through fastp at Q25 and MiXCR, keeping productive beta chains. Each CDR3 protein appears once, grouped with its most common genes and DNA. These V and J calls are TCRdb output, not the study's own analysis. This sample lists approximately 770,000 distinct CDR3 sequences; about 43% were detected once. In total, the top ten clones hold roughly 4.5% of the sample.

What the work shows at the level of the full study, not this receptor alone: Compared with controls, multiple sclerosis patients had significantly lower normalized Chao1 diversity, a finding suggesting substantial peripheral T-cell clonal expansion. A handful of TRBV segments, including TRBV5-6, TRBV5-1 and TRBV20-1, were significantly more frequent in patients than controls. The multiple sclerosis patient group was slightly younger than the control group. When samples were clustered directly using the F measure, samples prepared in the same batch co-clustered strongly, which prompted a batch-effect correction.

TCR beta repertoires were profiled from peripheral blood of over 10 young patients with multiple sclerosis to demonstrate the VDJtools post-analysis software. The patients with multiple sclerosis were children and adolescents between roughly 6 and 17 years of age. The origin of this receptor is a girl aged 5-17 years with multiple sclerosis. This sequence uses TRBV2 and TRBJ2-1; 8 central bases correspond to TRBD2. Sequencing was performed on blood. The CDR3 here reads CASSERREAGDEQFF. The nucleotides read TGTGCCAGCAGTGAAAGGCGGGAGGCCGGGGATGAGCAGTTCTTC.